These 2 T cell receptor beta chains originate from one sample sequenced in a study of cytomegalovirus exposure and HLA in healthy donors. With 60 Vbeta and 13 Jbeta primers, the PCR was carried out. Here immunoSEQ multiplex PCR was the method, and the copy in TCRdb shows in-frame clones only, minus some. The sample lists tens of thousands of clones, 82% occurring once. Source material: PBMCs. The receptors here all came from a woman aged 18 to 35 in good health and CMV-seropositive.

This chain links TRBV5-8 with TRBJ2-1; weak D call: TRBD2 (6 bases). The CDR3 is 15 amino acids. V lost 0 bases and J lost 4, with 11 bases in between. Germline CDR1 SGHTS, CDR2 YDEGEE. CDR3 sequence (DNA): TGTGCCAGCAGCTTGGCCCCCGGGGGATACAATGAGCAGTTCTTC. It codes for CASSLAPGGYNEQFF.

This chain links TRBV7-6 with TRBJ2-6, with D possibly matching TRBD1 (5 bases). There are 19 residues in the CDR3. The germline gives CDR1 SGHVS, CDR2 FNYEAQ. The V and J ends lost 0 bases and 0 bases respectively, with 15 bases between them. CDR3 nucleotide sequence: TGTGCCAGCAGCTTAGCGTACCGCAGGGCAAACTCTGGGGCCAACGTCCTGACTTTC. Encoded protein: CASSLAYRRANSGANVLTF.